A selection of T cell receptor beta chains follows, all from one sample in a study of molecular identifiers for immune sequencing clone quantification. MiXCR was run by TCRdb on the PCR reads, yielding one entry per CDR3 protein. The data show about 60,000 distinct CDR3 sequences, around a fifth seen once. Material: naive CD8+ T cells from blood, with Jurkat cell RNA spiked in. These receptors originate from a human donor in good health. Some libraries in this study had Jurkat cell RNA spiked in. Each CDR3 is given with its conserved first and last residue. D genes are given only for firm matches. Clone size appears in some rows only: once, few, many, or a class for an expanded clone.

.,16,TRBJ2-7,TRBV11-1,many,CASSSYPTGPSYEQYF,TGTGCCAGCAGCTCCTATCCAACGGGTCCCTCCTACGAGCAGTACTTC
.,16,TRBJ1-3,TRBV3-1,many,CASSQDWGISGNTIYF,TGTGCCAGCAGCCAAGATTGGGGGATTTCAGGAAACACCATATATTTT
.,15,TRBJ1-5,TRBV7-9,many,CASSLGRVGNQPQHF,TGTGCCAGCAGCTTAGGCAGGGTCGGCAATCAGCCCCAGCATTTT
.,15,TRBJ2-3,TRBV27,many,CASSLWGGGTDTQYF,TGTGCCAGCAGTTTATGGGGCGGGGGCACAGATACGCAGTATTTT
.,15,TRBJ1-5,TRBV7-2,.,CASSLAQGLGQPQHF,TGTGCCAGCAGCTTAGCGCAGGGTTTAGGACAGCCCCAGCATTTT
TRBD1,12,TRBJ2-7,TRBV5-6,few,CASSPGTDGKYF,TGTGCCAGCAGCCCCGGGACAGATGGAAAGTACTTC
TRBD2,17,TRBJ2-5,TRBV14,many,CASSQFGVAGLQETQYF,TGTGCCAGCAGCCAATTTGGGGTAGCGGGACTTCAAGAGACCCAGTACTTC
.,14,TRBJ2-5,TRBV27,few,CASSLSGVGETQYF,TGTGCCAGCAGTTTATCAGGGGTTGGGGAGACCCAGTACTTC
TRBD1,14,TRBJ2-7,TRBV4-1,many,CASSHPTGAYEQYF,TGCGCCAGCAGCCACCCGACAGGGGCCTACGAGCAGTACTTC
.,14,TRBJ2-7,TRBV9,many,CASSVGMGSYEQYF,TGTGCCAGCAGCGTAGGCATGGGCTCCTACGAGCAGTACTTC
.,15,TRBJ2-7,TRBV20-1,few,CSARDRVKAHYEQYF,TGCAGTGCTAGAGATCGGGTCAAAGCCCACTACGAGCAGTACTTC
TRBD2,17,TRBJ2-1,TRBV4-1,many,CASSQDASGVRDNEQFF,TGCGCCAGCAGCCAAGATGCTAGCGGGGTACGAGACAATGAGCAGTTCTTC
.,18,TRBJ1-2,TRBV6-2/TRBV6-3,many,CASSRPDVQFLTNYGYTF,TGTGCCAGCTCCCGCCCAGACGTGCAGTTCCTAACTAACTATGGCTACACCTTC
.,10,TRBJ1-6,TRBV20-1,many,CSTPGEPLHF,TGCAGTACTCCAGGGGAGCCCCTCCACTTT
.,16,TRBJ2-2,TRBV5-6,.,CASSLSLQGGTGELFF,TGTGCCAGCAGCTTATCTCTTCAGGGGGGCACCGGGGAGCTGTTTTTT
TRBD2,14,TRBJ2-7,TRBV19,many,CASSIGLVRYEQYF,TGTGCCAGTAGTATCGGACTAGTTCGCTACGAGCAGTACTTC
TRBD1,18,TRBJ2-7,TRBV24-1,many,CATSAPLGRGTGTYEQYF,TGTGCCACCAGTGCCCCCCTGGGTCGGGGGACAGGCACCTACGAGCAGTACTTC
.,14,TRBJ1-4,TRBV29-1,many,CSVEDPRENEKLFF,TGCAGCGTTGAAGATCCCAGGGAGAATGAAAAACTGTTTTTT
.,12,TRBJ2-1,TRBV5-5,.,CASSLMGDEQFF,TGTGCCAGCAGCTTGATGGGGGATGAGCAGTTCTTC
.,15,TRBJ2-1,TRBV27,few,CASSPSHLEADEQFF,TGTGCCAGCAGTCCCTCTCATTTGGAGGCGGATGAGCAGTTCTTC
TRBD2,16,TRBJ2-3,TRBV7-8,many,CASSPTSGSRTDTQYF,TGTGCCAGCAGCCCAACTAGCGGGAGTAGGACCGATACGCAGTATTTT
TRBD2,16,TRBJ2-3,TRBV7-6,many,CASSSSGTSATDTQYF,TGTGCCAGCAGCTCGTCGGGAACTAGCGCCACAGATACGCAGTATTTT
.,13,TRBJ1-1,TRBV20-1,many,CSAREGGNTEAFF,TGCAGTGCTAGAGAGGGGGGGAACACTGAAGCTTTCTTT
.,16,TRBJ2-1,TRBV7-2,medium-sized,CASSSPEDSSYNEQFF,TGTGCCAGCAGCTCCCCGGAGGATAGCTCCTACAATGAGCAGTTCTTC
.,14,TRBJ1-3,TRBV7-2,many,CASSRSPSGNTIYF,TGTGCCAGCAGCAGAAGCCCCTCTGGAAACACCATATATTTT
.,16,TRBJ2-1,TRBV18,few,CASTQLEPSSYNEQFF,TGTGCCAGCACCCAACTCGAGCCGAGCTCCTACAATGAGCAGTTCTTC
.,16,TRBJ1-5,TRBV24-1,many,CATSDSRSNSNQPQHF,TGTGCCACCAGTGATTCCCGGTCGAATAGCAATCAGCCCCAGCATTTT
.,13,TRBJ1-2,TRBV28,many,CASSFQGLYGYTF,TGTGCCAGCAGTTTTCAGGGGCTCTATGGCTACACCTTC
.,12,TRBJ2-2,TRBV6-2/TRBV6-3,many,CASSYGGGELFF,TGTGCCAGCAGTTACGGGGGCGGGGAGCTGTTTTTT
.,12,TRBJ2-7,TRBV13,once,CASSLGDSEQYF,TGTGCCAGCAGCTTAGGGGATTCCGAGCAGTACTTC
.,14,TRBJ2-4,TRBV6-6,many,CASSYSFVEHIQYF,TGTGCCAGCAGTTACTCCTTCGTGGAACACATTCAGTACTTC
.,15,TRBJ1-3,TRBV9,many,CASSEGTASGNTIYF,TGTGCCAGCAGCGAGGGGACGGCTTCTGGAAACACCATATATTTT
.,15,TRBJ2-7,TRBV4-1,many,CASSHGTQSSYEQYF,TGCGCCAGCAGCCACGGGACTCAGAGCTCCTACGAGCAGTACTTC
.,15,TRBJ2-6,TRBV3-1,many,CASNRGTNGANVLTF,TGTGCCAGTAACAGAGGGACGAATGGGGCCAACGTCCTGACTTTC
.,18,TRBJ2-3,TRBV3-2,many,CASSQRQTSGEPQDTQYF,TGTGCCAGCAGCCAACGCCAGACTAGCGGGGAGCCCCAAGATACGCAGTATTTT
TRBD1,17,TRBJ2-4,TRBV29-1,many,CSVEEAGGRLVKNIQYF,TGCAGCGTTGAAGAGGCAGGGGGCAGGTTGGTCAAAAACATTCAGTACTTC
.,15,TRBJ2-1,TRBV7-2,few,CASSFTGFVQDEQFF,TGTGCCAGCAGCTTTACAGGGTTTGTTCAGGATGAGCAGTTCTTC
.,14,TRBJ2-6,TRBV11-3,many,CASSFYTGANVLTF,TGTGCCAGCAGCTTTTATACAGGGGCCAACGTCCTGACTTTC
TRBD2,16,TRBJ2-1,TRBV6-2/TRBV6-3,many,CASSWTGTSGFNEQFF,TGTGCCAGCAGCTGGACCGGGACTAGCGGGTTTAATGAGCAGTTCTTC
.,16,TRBJ2-7,TRBV14,many,CASSQTGPSFRGEQYF,TGTGCCAGCAGCCAGACAGGGCCCTCATTCCGGGGGGAGCAGTACTTC
.,14,TRBJ2-2,TRBV7-9,.,CASSQPLNTGELFF,TGTGCCAGCAGTCAACCTCTGAACACCGGGGAGCTGTTTTTT
TRBD2,15,TRBJ2-1,TRBV12-5,.,CASGQLAGGGNEQFF,TGTGCTAGTGGCCAACTAGCGGGAGGAGGGAATGAGCAGTTCTTC
TRBD2,13,TRBJ2-5,TRBV20-1,many,CSAISGIQETQYF,TGCAGTGCTATTAGCGGGATCCAAGAGACCCAGTACTTC
TRBD2,16,TRBJ2-3,TRBV9,many,CASSPRLASGTDTQYF,TGTGCCAGCAGCCCACGACTAGCGTCTGGTACAGATACGCAGTATTTT
.,12,TRBJ2-7,TRBV10-3,many,CAISDDSYEQYF,TGTGCCATCAGTGACGACTCGTACGAGCAGTACTTC
TRBD2,16,TRBJ2-1,TRBV7-8,many,CASSPSAGGTYNEQFF,TGTGCCAGCAGCCCGTCAGCGGGAGGAACCTACAATGAGCAGTTCTTC
TRBD1,16,TRBJ2-7,TRBV20-1,many,CSARALGQGARYEQYF,TGCAGTGCTAGAGCACTGGGACAGGGGGCGCGGTACGAGCAGTACTTC